Below, 29 T cell receptor beta chains from the same sample are listed, as sequenced in a study of cytomegalovirus exposure and HLA in healthy donors. Vbeta (60) and Jbeta (13) primers were used in the PCR. Profiled with immunoSEQ multiplex PCR; TCRdb holds only in-frame clones, not every one. The sample contains 30,000 or so clones, about three fifths of which appear only once. Sequenced sample: PBMCs. The receptors were sampled from a man aged 45-65 years in good health and CMV-seropositive.

J is TRBJ2-6 and V is TRBV4-1; tentative D call: TRBD2 (6 bases). Trimming took off 5 bases at V and 2 bases at J, with 13 bases between the two ends. This CDR3 is built from 16 residues. In germline, CDR1 is MGHRA, CDR2 YSYEKL. CDR3: CASSDLWRAGANVLTF. The CDR3 region has the DNA TGCGCCAGCAGCGACCTTTGGAGGGCTGGGGCCAACGTCCTGACTTTC.

This chain uses TRBV29-1 with TRBJ1-1; tentatively, D is TRBD1 (6 bases). Germline V gene sequence: CDR1 SQVTM, CDR2 ANQGSEA. CDR3 length equals 15 residues. The ends were cut back, 6 bases at V and 0 bases at J, with 17 bases in the middle. The CDR3 coding sequence is TGCAGCGTCCAGGGTAGGGGGTTGATGAACACTGAAGCTTTCTTT. It codes for CSVQGRGLMNTEAFF.

This clone was counted only a few times. The chain uses TRBV6-5 and TRBJ1-5, with a weak D call TRBD1 (5 bases). The CDR3 spans 16 residues. Germline V gene sequence: CDR1 MNHEY, CDR2 SVGAGI. V dropped 2 bases and J dropped 1 base, with 12 bases sitting between them. The chain's CDR3 is CASSYAPPGSNQPQHF. Written as DNA, the CDR3 is TGTGCCAGCAGTTACGCACCACCAGGGAGCAATCAGCCCCAGCATTTT.

The sample holds one count of this clone. This sequence joins TRBV6-4 and TRBJ1-1; no clear D. V lost 6 bases to trimming and J lost 0 bases, with 8 bases between them. From germline, CDR1 is MRHNA and CDR2 SNTAGT. This CDR3 comprises 13 residues. The CDR3 is CASREGLNTEAFF. The CDR3 DNA sequence: TGTGCCAGCAGAGAGGGCCTGAACACTGAAGCTTTCTTT.

The CDR3 reads CAGVEGLSYEQYF. CDR3 bases: TGTGCCGGCGTCGAGGGCCTATCCTACGAGCAGTACTTC. V is TRBV2 and J is TRBJ2-7; maybe TRBD2 (5 bases). The CDR3 extends over 13 amino acids. The germline V and J ends were trimmed by 11 bases and 1 base, with 15 bases remaining between them. The germline gives CDR1 SNHLY, CDR2 FYNNEI. Complete variable domain (other parts from reference TRBV2 and TRBJ2-7): EPEVTQTPSHQVTQMGQEVILRCVPISNHLYFYWYRQILGQKVEFLVSFYNNEISEKSEIFDDQFSVERPDGSNFTLKIRSTKLEDSAMYFCAGVEGLSYEQYFGPGTRLTVT.

There are a few counts of this clone. The genes are TRBV7-9 and TRBJ1-1; D might be TRBD1 (5 bases). Trimming stripped 5 bases from V and 9 bases from J, with 13 bases between. The CDR3 contains 12 residues. Germline-derived CDR1 and CDR2 are SEHNR and FQNEAQ (reference sequence). The CDR3 nucleotides read TGTGCCAGCAGCCCGGGAGGGGATAAAGCTTTCTTT. It encodes CASSPGGDKAFF.

The V gene is TRBV30, the J gene TRBJ1-2; D uncertain. Germline values: CDR1 GTSNPN, CDR2 SVGIG (reference sequence). This CDR3 has 11 amino acids. V lost 4 bases and J lost 4, with 7 bases in between. Here the CDR3 DNA reads TGTGCCTGGACTAGTGTCTATGGCTACACCTTC. Protein: CAWTSVYGYTF. The variable domain in full, completed from reference TRBV30 and TRBJ1-2, reads SQTIHQWPATLVQPVGSPLSLECTVEGTSNPNLYWYRQAAGRGLQLLFYSVGIGQISSEVPQNLSASRPQDRQFILSSKKLLLSDSGFYLCAWTSVYGYTFGSGTRLTVV.

On this clone itself: Its ends do not fully match the called genes, so a read error is possible. The CDR3 loop reads CASSLAGNEDF. In nucleotides, the CDR3 is TGTGCCAGCAGCTTGGCAGGGAATGAGGACTTC. V is TRBV5-6 and J is TRBJ2-4; TRBD1 is a possible D gene (5 bases). Germline-derived CDR1 and CDR2 are SGHDT and YYEEEE. The CDR3 contains 11 residues. Based on the CDR3 plus reference TRBV5-6 and TRBJ2-4, the full variable domain is DAGVTQSPTHLIKTRGQQVTLRCSPKSGHDTVSWYQQALGQGPQFIFQYYEEEERQRGNFPDRFSGHQFPNYSSELNVNALLLGDSALYLCASSLAGNEDFGAGTRLSVL.

The chain is built from TRBV29-1 and TRBJ2-1; a weak D match, TRBD1 (6 bases). Germline V gives CDR1 SQVTM, CDR2 ANQGSEA. Trimming shortened V by 8 bases and J by 6 bases, and 14 bases separated the two germline ends. The CDR3 is made up of 12 amino acids. As DNA, the CDR3 is TGCAGCCCACGGACAGCAAGCAATGAGCAGTTCTTC. This encodes CSPRTASNEQFF.

The V call is TRBV27, the J call TRBJ2-7; D might be TRBD2 (5 bases). Trimming removed 2 bases from V and 5 bases from J, with 7 bases in between. Germline V gives CDR1 MNHEY, CDR2 SMNVEV (reference sequence). The CDR3 is made up of 12 amino acids. The CDR3 DNA follows: TGTGCCAGCAGTTTACCGGGGAACGAGCAGTACTTC. Translating gives CASSLPGNEQYF.

This clone was seen more than once but under ten times. V usage is TRBV29-1 and J usage is TRBJ1-2, with a weak D call TRBD1 (6 bases). CDR3 length equals 13 residues. From germline, CDR1 is SQVTM and CDR2 ANQGSEA. Deletions cut 6 bases from V and 0 bases from J, with 11 bases between. CDR3 sequence reads: CSVQGPPNYGYTF. For the CDR3, the DNA is TGCAGCGTGCAGGGGCCACCTAACTATGGCTACACCTTC.

Written as DNA, the CDR3 is TGTGCCAGCAGTGCCATGACAGGGGGGGGCTCTGAAGCTTTCTTT. Its translation: CASSAMTGGGSEAFF. This rearrangement joins TRBV28 to TRBJ1-1; 9 bases are a match to TRBD1. Per the germline V gene, CDR1 is MDHEN and CDR2 is SYDVKM. V was pared by 5 bases and J by 6 bases, with 10 bases of the junction left unmatched. This CDR3 region has 15 residues.

This clone was seen a single time. The chain uses TRBV2 and TRBJ2-7, with 8 bases lining up with TRBD1. Germline CDR1 and CDR2: SNHLY and FYNNEI. The CDR3 length is 15 residues. J gave up 1 base and V 7 bases, and 9 bases lay outside the gene matches. The CDR3 here is CASTDGQGLSYEQYF. The CDR3 region has the DNA TGTGCCAGCACAGATGGACAGGGCCTTTCCTACGAGCAGTACTTC.

The chain employs TRBV30 and TRBJ2-7; 7 bases are shared with TRBD2. The CDR3 covers 14 residues. The V gene end was trimmed by 3 bases and the J gene end by 7 bases; junction bases not matched to a gene: 12. Germline V gene lookup returns CDR1 GTSNPN and CDR2 SVGIG (reference sequence). This chain's CDR3 is CAWSYFIEGGEQYF. The CDR3 bases are TGTGCCTGGAGCTATTTTATTGAGGGAGGGGAGCAGTACTTC.

The V and J genes are TRBV5-1 and TRBJ2-1; D is perhaps TRBD2 (5 bases). Trimming took 6 bases from V and 5 from J, leaving 12 bases between them. CDR1 and CDR2 (germline): SGHRS, YFSETQ. The CDR3 is 13 amino acids. In DNA form, the CDR3 reads TGCGCCAGCACAGGTCTAGCCAACAATGAGCAGTTCTTC. Encoded protein: CASTGLANNEQFF.

The chain combines TRBV5-1 with TRBJ1-1, with 7 nucleotides matching TRBD1. Germline CDR1 SGHRS, CDR2 YFSETQ. V shed 5 bases and J 4 bases; nucleotides not matched to a gene: 8. CDR3 length: 14 residues. CDR3 protein: CASSRDRETTEAFF. The CDR3 region has the DNA TGCGCCAGCAGTCGGGACAGAGAGACCACTGAAGCTTTCTTT.

This rearrangement joins TRBV6-1 to TRBJ1-2, with 11 bases identical to TRBD1. The germline CDR1 and CDR2 sequences are MNHNS and SASEGT. V lost 2 bases to trimming and J lost 4 bases; unmatched junction nucleotides: 6. CDR3 length: 16 residues. The CDR3 DNA reads as TGTGCCAGCAGTGAATTATGGACAGGGGGCAGCTATGGCTACACCTTC. Translating it yields CASSELWTGGSYGYTF.

The V gene is TRBV20-1, the J gene TRBJ1-2; D not certain. The ends were cut back, 6 bases at V and 8 bases at J, with 10 bases in the middle. The CDR3 is 10 amino acids. The germline V gene encodes CDR1 DFQATT and CDR2 SNEGSKA (reference sequence). The DNA of the CDR3 is TGCAGTGCCTTAGCGAAGGGCTACACCTTC. Translation: CSALAKGYTF.

J is TRBJ2-7 and V is TRBV6-5; D might be TRBD2 (6 bases). Between the trimmed V and J ends, which lost 5 bases and 0 bases, there was a span of 11 bases. The CDR3 spans 14 residues. Per the germline V gene, CDR1 is MNHEY and CDR2 is SVGAGI. CDR3 sequence (DNA): TGTGCCAGCAGTCTGGGACTCCTCTCCTACGAGCAGTACTTC. This gives the protein CASSLGLLSYEQYF.

This clone has just a few counts. The V call is TRBV6-4, the J call TRBJ1-6; maybe TRBD1 (5 bases). The CDR3 sequence is 15 residues long. CDR1 and CDR2 (germline): MRHNA, SNTAGT. With 4 bases removed from V and 7 bases from J, the gap between germline ends came to 14 bases. CDR3 amino acids: CASSADPGENSPLHF. CDR3 DNA sequence: TGTGCCAGCAGTGCCGATCCGGGGGAGAATTCACCCCTCCACTTT.

The chain joins TRBV7-3 to TRBJ1-5, with D possibly matching TRBD1 (5 bases). The germline CDR1 and CDR2 sequences are SGHTA and FQGTGA. The CDR3 runs 13 residues. V gave up 3 bases and J gave up 5 bases, with 8 bases separating them. The CDR3 nucleotides read TGTGCCAGCAGCTTGGGGGGGGATCAGCCCCAGCATTTT. It specifies CASSLGGDQPQHF.

The gene calls are TRBV7-6 and TRBJ2-2; TRBD1 agrees at 8 bases. This CDR3 comprises 16 residues. The trim removed 1 base at V and 7 bases at J, leaving 8 bases unmatched. Germline assignment: CDR1 SGHVS and CDR2 FNYEAQ. CDR3 nucleotide sequence: TGTGCCAGCAGCTTAGGAGGGGGCAGGGGGCGCGGGGAGCTGTTTTTT. Translated: CASSLGGGRGRGELFF.

This chain connects TRBV2 to TRBJ1-5, with 7 bases fitting TRBD1. V dropped 6 bases and J dropped 6; count of bases not matched to a gene: 8. This CDR3 has 14 residues. CDR1 SNHLY and CDR2 FYNNEI come from the germline V gene. The CDR3 region has the DNA TGTGCCAGCAGGCTCAGACAGGGAGGTCAGCCCCAGCATTTT. It specifies CASRLRQGGQPQHF.

The gene calls are TRBV6-1 and TRBJ2-7; weak D call: TRBD1 (6 bases). CDR1 MNHNS and CDR2 SASEGT come from the germline V gene. The CDR3 consists of 15 residues. Trimming stripped 5 bases from V and 6 bases from J, with 20 bases between. The CDR3 sequence: CASSPTATGTSEQYF. CDR3 nucleotides: TGTGCCAGCAGTCCTACCGCAACCGGGACAAGCGAGCAGTACTTC.

This clone was observed at least ten times. The rearrangement links TRBV5-1 to TRBJ1-3; a possible D gene is TRBD1 (5 bases). Germline CDR1 is SGHRS and CDR2 is YFSETQ. The CDR3 length is 15 residues. Between the trimmed V and J ends, which lost 3 bases and 0 bases, there was a span of 10 bases. The CDR3 here is CASSSDMSSGNTIYF. The CDR3 DNA follows: TGCGCCAGCAGCTCGGACATGTCCTCTGGAAACACCATATATTTT.

The V call is TRBV5-1, the J call TRBJ2-5; no clear D gene. Germline V gene lookup returns CDR1 SGHRS and CDR2 YFSETQ. Trimming took off 1 base at V and 1 base at J, with 8 bases between the two ends. This CDR3 is 14 amino acids long. The CDR3 here is CASSLTAPQETQYF. The CDR3 region has the DNA TGCGCCAGCAGCTTGACAGCCCCCCAAGAGACCCAGTACTTC. The full variable domain, in which reference TRBV5-1 and TRBJ2-5 provide the parts outside the CDR3, is KAGVTQTPRYLIKTRGQQVTLSCSPISGHRSVSWYQQTPGQGLQFLFEYFSETQRNKGNFPGRFSGRQFSNSRSEMNVSTLELGDSALYLCASSLTAPQETQYFGPGTRLLVL.

This clone was seen a few times. The CDR3 coding sequence is TGTGCCAGCAGAAGGACAGGGCTAACACAGCCCCAGCATTTT. Amino acids: CASRRTGLTQPQHF. V gene TRBV6-5 combines with J gene TRBJ1-5, with 8 positions matching TRBD1. There are 14 residues in the CDR3. Germline V CDR1 and CDR2: MNHEY, SVGAGI. The junction had 8 bases not matched to a gene; V was cut back by 6 bases and J by 7 bases.

This clone was observed a handful of times. The chain joins TRBV27 to TRBJ2-1, with D tentatively TRBD2 (7 bases). The V gene lost 8 bases and the J gene lost 4 bases, with 18 bases spanning the gap. CDR3 length: 15 amino acids. Germline V gives CDR1 MNHEY, CDR2 SMNVEV (reference sequence). The CDR3 bases are TGTGCCAGCTCCTTGGGCGGGGGCCTTTACAATGAGCAGTTCTTC. It specifies CASSLGGGLYNEQFF.

The genes are TRBV6-1 and TRBJ2-7; D might be TRBD1 (6 bases). Per germline, CDR1 MNHNS and CDR2 SASEGT. CDR3 length: 13 residues. The ends were cut back, 6 bases at V and 5 bases at J, with 14 bases in the middle. CDR3 nucleotide sequence: TGTGCCAGCAGAAGACAGGACCGGGACGAGCAGTACTTC. Its protein is CASRRQDRDEQYF.